The 32 T cell receptor beta chains presented below share a single source sample, sequenced in a study of T cells after yellow fever vaccination. TCRdb ran MiXCR on the 5' RACE reads and lists one entry per CDR3 protein. The sample lists more than 30,000 distinct CDR3 sequences, less than 8% occurring once. The material sequenced was PBMCs, either bulk or a sorted T-cell subset (CD4+, CD8+, memory, or dextramer-sorted; not recorded which), taken on the day of the first yellow fever vaccination. The receptors were sampled from a man in his late teens or twenties who received the YFV17D yellow fever vaccine.

This clonotype has at least ten counts. CDR3 loop: CASSPTGATDTQYF. In DNA, the CDR3 is TGTGCCAGCTCACCCACAGGGGCCACAGATACGCAGTATTTT. The rearrangement uses TRBV18 and TRBJ2-3; TRBD1 aligns across 7 bases. V was pared by 3 bases and J by 2 bases, with 2 bases of the junction left unmatched. The CDR3 spans 14 residues. Germline CDR1 reads KGHSH; CDR2 reads LQKENI.

With regard to this clonotype: Being one base from a much bigger clone, this may be a read error. This chain connects TRBV24-1 to TRBJ2-3; 7 bases agree with TRBD2. V lost 6 bases, J lost 7 bases, and 6 bases stayed unmatched. CDR1 and CDR2 from the germline V gene are KGHDR and SFDVKD. This CDR3 has 13 amino acids. In DNA form, the CDR3 reads TGTGCCACCAGTTACGGACTAGGATATACGCAGTATTTT. This sequence encodes CATSYGLGYTQYF.

The genes are TRBV30 and TRBJ1-3; no clear D gene. Germline lookup yields CDR1 GTSNPN and CDR2 SVGIG (reference sequence). This CDR3 has 15 amino acids. Trimming removed 4 bases at V and 1 base at J, with 14 bases between. The CDR3 spells CAWNQKLASGNTIYF. DNA for the CDR3: TGTGCCTGGAACCAGAAATTAGCATCTGGAAACACCATATATTTT.

This clonotype has only a few counts. The chain carries TRBV5-4 and TRBJ2-6; possible D gene TRBD1, 7 bases. Trimming took 1 base from V and 0 from J, leaving 17 bases between them. This CDR3 has 19 amino acids. Germline lookup yields CDR1 SGHNT and CDR2 YYREEE (reference sequence). The CDR3 DNA follows: TGTGCCAGCAGCTTGAGAACGGGGGACAGATTCTCTGGGGCCAACGTCCTGACTTTC. This translates into CASSLRTGDRFSGANVLTF.

V usage is TRBV5-4 and J usage is TRBJ2-5; D gene unclear. The CDR3 is 13 residues long. CDR1 is SGHNT and CDR2 is YYREEE in the germline V gene (reference sequence). The V end lost 1 base, the J end lost 5 bases, and 9 bases lay between the germline ends. The CDR3 region is CASSLLEGETQYF. In nucleotides, the CDR3 is TGTGCCAGCAGCTTGTTAGAAGGGGAGACCCAGTACTTC.

This clonotype was seen repeatedly, ten times or more. The chain employs TRBV7-2 and TRBJ2-7; D is ambiguous. V lost 2 bases and J 9 bases, leaving 11 bases between the germline ends. Per germline, CDR1 SGHTA and CDR2 FQGNSA. This CDR3 is built from 12 residues. CDR3 sequence: CASSLPQPVQYF. The CDR3 coding sequence is TGTGCCAGCAGCTTACCGCAGCCGGTGCAGTACTTC.

This clonotype was counted at least ten times. J is TRBJ1-5 and V is TRBV20-1, with 7 bases lining up with TRBD1. This CDR3 region has 13 residues. Looked up from germline, CDR1 is DFQATT and CDR2 is SNEGSKA (reference sequence). With 4 bases clipped from V and 3 bases from J, the junction kept 3 bases outside the gene matches. Here the CDR3 reads CSATGGNNQPQHF. CDR3 nucleotide sequence: TGCAGTGCTACAGGGGGTAACAATCAGCCCCAGCATTTT.

Comment on this clonotype: The junction differs from germline at one of its ends, possibly a read error. V usage is TRBV12-3 or TRBV12-4 and J usage is TRBJ1-4, with 8 bases lining up with TRBD1. The length of the CDR3 is 19 residues. The CDR3 sequence is CACSLARQGRIGVDEKLFF. CDR3 coding DNA: TGTGCCTGCAGTTTAGCGAGACAGGGGAGGATTGGAGTAGATGAAAAACTGTTTTTT.

This clonotype has a count of ten or more. The chain employs TRBV7-2 and TRBJ2-3; D gene uncertain. The V end was cut by 4 bases, the J end by 6 bases, with 11 bases between. Germline CDR1 SGHTA, CDR2 FQGNSA. This CDR3 region has 13 residues. The CDR3 reads CASSSPFRDTQYF. CDR3 in DNA: TGTGCCAGCAGCTCTCCTTTCCGGGATACGCAGTATTTT.

This clonotype was found many times. V and J are TRBV6-5 and TRBJ2-1, with TRBD1 as a possible D gene (6 bases). CDR3 length: 17 residues. V was shortened by 5 bases and J by 5 bases, with 22 bases between the two germline ends. Germline V CDR1 and CDR2: MNHEY, SVGAGI. This CDR3 is CASSARVTGNRHNEQFF. DNA for the CDR3: TGTGCCAGCAGTGCCCGAGTAACAGGGAATAGACACAATGAGCAGTTCTTC.

In its sample, this clonotype was seen a few times. The chain recombines TRBV18 with TRBJ1-1; 7 nucleotides align to TRBD1. CDR3 length: 16 amino acids. V trimming: 3 bases; J trimming: 0 bases; junction bases outside the gene matches: 7. The V gene's germline CDR1 is KGHSH and CDR2 LQKENI. CDR3 sequence (DNA): TGTGCCAGCTCACCGGGGACAGTTTTCATGAACACTGAAGCTTTCTTT. Translation: CASSPGTVFMNTEAFF.

The chain combines TRBV29-1 with TRBJ1-1; D is uncertain. Trimming left V 6 bases short and J 7 bases short, with 18 bases between. CDR1 and CDR2 from the germline V gene are SQVTM and ANQGSEA. The CDR3 covers 13 residues. The CDR3 region has the DNA TGCAGCGTCGGACGTCCGGCAGGAGGTGAAGCTTTCTTT. Translating gives CSVGRPAGGEAFF.

Many counts were recorded for this clonotype. This chain connects TRBV12-3 or TRBV12-4 to TRBJ1-4; D is ambiguous. Trimming stripped 5 bases from V and 0 bases from J, with 10 bases between. CDR3 length: 15 residues. The CDR3 DNA follows: TGTGCCAGCAGTCTTAACTCGGCAACTAATGAAAAACTGTTTTTT. Translated: CASSLNSATNEKLFF.

Concerning this clonotype itself: This may arise from a read error, as a much more abundant clone is one base away. The V gene is TRBV2, the J gene TRBJ1-1, with 8 bases aligning to TRBD1. Germline CDR1 reads SNHLY; CDR2 reads FYNNEI. The CDR3 spans 14 residues. The trim removed 5 bases at V and 7 bases at J, leaving 9 bases unmatched. CDR3 DNA: TGTGCCAGCAGTTTGACAGGGGAGTTTAGTGAAGCTTTCTTT. The encoded protein is CASSLTGEFSEAFF.

A few counts support this clonotype. The gene calls are TRBV6-5 and TRBJ1-5; D is unclear. CDR1 and CDR2 (germline): MNHEY, SVGAGI. V shed 5 bases and J shed 3 bases, with 11 bases lying between them. This CDR3 spans 14 amino acids. The CDR3: CASSLSPDNQPQHF. The CDR3 DNA reads TGTGCCAGCAGTCTCAGTCCGGACAATCAGCCCCAGCATTTT.

This clonotype was detected many times. This chain connects TRBV6-2 or TRBV6-3 to TRBJ2-1, with 8 bases lining up with TRBD2. Per germline, CDR1 MNHEY and CDR2 SVGEGT. Trimming at V came to 2 bases and at J to 8 bases, leaving 8 bases not matched to a gene. The CDR3 length is 15 residues. CDR3 in amino acids: CASSYGRGGRDEQFF. CDR3 bases: TGTGCCAGCAGTTACGGTCGGGGGGGCAGGGATGAGCAGTTCTTC.

This clonotype has a count of ten or more. V and J are TRBV12-3 or TRBV12-4 and TRBJ1-2; TRBD1 might be the D (5 bases). V was shortened by 1 base and J by 5 bases, with 8 bases between the two germline ends. CDR3 size: 13 residues. The CDR3 region has the DNA TGTGCCAGCAGTTTAGGGCAGGGTTATGGCTACACCTTC. It is translated as CASSLGQGYGYTF.

On this clonotype: With a much larger clone just one base away, this may be a read error. The chain combines TRBV6-5 with TRBJ2-5; TRBD1 is a possible D gene (6 bases). This CDR3 is built from 13 residues. Germline CDR1 and CDR2: MNHEY and SVGAGI. CDR3 in amino acids: CSSSYDRQETQYF. DNA for the CDR3: TGTTCCAGCAGTTACGACAGGCAAGAGACCCAGTACTTC.

The table lists this clonotype with a few counts. This sequence joins TRBV6-1 and TRBJ1-1; 7 positions agree with TRBD1. CDR3 length: 15 amino acids. Germline values: CDR1 MNHNS, CDR2 SASEGT. V trimming: 6 bases; J trimming: 4 bases; junction bases outside the gene matches: 11. The CDR3 spells CASSPGIGGGTEAFF. DNA of the CDR3: TGTGCCAGCAGCCCCGGAATAGGGGGCGGCACTGAAGCTTTCTTT.

This clonotype was seen repeatedly, ten times or more. This chain uses TRBV7-2 with TRBJ1-1; no reliable D call. Germline loops: CDR1 SGHTA, CDR2 FQGNSA. The length of the CDR3 is 13 residues. V was cut by 2 bases and J by 1 base, with 5 bases left in between. The CDR3 loop is CASSLQENTEAFF. The CDR3 nucleotides read TGTGCCAGCAGCTTACAAGAGAACACTGAAGCTTTCTTT.

This clonotype was seen many times. The V gene is TRBV30, the J gene TRBJ2-5, with D maybe TRBD1 (5 bases). The CDR3 covers 13 residues. The V gene lost 2 bases and the J gene lost 7 bases, with 14 bases spanning the gap. In germline, CDR1 is GTSNPN, CDR2 SVGIG (reference sequence). The CDR3 region is CAWSIQGVVTQYF. In DNA form, the CDR3 reads TGTGCCTGGAGTATCCAAGGGGTTGTGACCCAGTACTTC.

This clonotype appeared many times. V usage is TRBV5-1 and J usage is TRBJ2-7; 7 bases fit TRBD1. Germline V gene sequence: CDR1 SGHRS, CDR2 YFSETQ. The length of the CDR3 is 14 residues. With V trimmed by 3 bases and J by 4 bases, 7 bases remained unmatched. The CDR3 bases are TGCGCCAGCAGCTCCGGGGACAGCCGATACGAGCAGTACTTC. It is translated as CASSSGDSRYEQYF.

The chain couples TRBV12-3 or TRBV12-4 to TRBJ1-1; D is possibly TRBD1 (6 bases). Between the trimmed V and J ends, which lost 4 bases and 5 bases, there was a span of 11 bases. This CDR3 is built from 13 residues. CDR3 amino acids: CASSWTEKTEAFF. The CDR3 DNA sequence: TGTGCCAGCAGTTGGACAGAGAAGACTGAAGCTTTCTTT.

This clonotype was recorded many times. DNA for the CDR3: TGTGCCAGCACAAAGGGCTACAATGAGCAGTTCTTC. Encoded protein: CASTKGYNEQFF. The chain couples TRBV28 to TRBJ2-1; no definite D call. Deletions cut 7 bases from V and 3 bases from J, with 7 bases between. The germline gives CDR1 MDHEN, CDR2 SYDVKM. The CDR3 is 12 residues long.

This clonotype came up many times. The chain recombines TRBV5-8 with TRBJ1-5, with a weak D call TRBD1 (5 bases). The CDR3 has 14 residues. V lost 0 bases to trimming and J lost 7 bases, with 11 bases between them. Germline CDR1 is SGHTS and CDR2 is YDEGEE. The CDR3 is CASSLAQGGQPQHF. CDR3 DNA: TGTGCCAGCAGCTTGGCCCAGGGTGGCCAGCCCCAGCATTTT.

This clonotype came up many times. V is TRBV28 and J is TRBJ2-7; tentative D call: TRBD2 (6 bases). Looked up from germline, CDR1 is MDHEN and CDR2 is SYDVKM. V lost 5 bases, J lost 5 bases, and 16 bases lay in between. CDR3 length: 14 residues. In DNA form, the CDR3 reads TGTGCCAGCAGTGCTCCAGGGAGGACCCACGAGCAGTACGTC. It codes for CASSAPGRTHEQYV.

This clonotype was observed a few times. The V gene is TRBV6-2 or TRBV6-3, the J gene TRBJ2-1; maybe TRBD2 (5 bases). Between the trimmed V and J ends, which lost 7 bases and 2 bases, there was a span of 15 bases. The V gene's germline CDR1 is MNHEY and CDR2 SVGEGT. This CDR3 region has 15 residues. CDR3: CASIPGRDPYNEQFF. In DNA, the CDR3 is TGTGCCAGCATCCCCGGTCGGGATCCCTACAATGAGCAGTTCTTC.

This clonotype was picked up many times. This chain links TRBV7-2 with TRBJ1-1, with D perhaps TRBD1 (5 bases). Germline V gene sequence: CDR1 SGHTA, CDR2 FQGNSA. V was cut by 5 bases and J by 1 base, with 14 bases left in between. The CDR3 is made up of 15 amino acids. The CDR3 spells CASSPRDGRNTEAFF. Here the CDR3 DNA reads TGTGCCAGCAGCCCTCGGGACGGTCGGAACACTGAAGCTTTCTTT.

This clonotype was recorded many times. The J gene is TRBJ2-1, the V gene TRBV4-1, with 8 bases identical to TRBD2. V lost 4 bases to trimming and J lost 7 bases; unmatched junction nucleotides: 9. Germline CDR1 is MGHRA and CDR2 is YSYEKL. The CDR3 loop spans 15 amino acids. The CDR3 DNA reads TGCGCCAGCAGCCTCCTCGGGGGGGTTTATAATGAGCAGTTCTTC. It encodes CASSLLGGVYNEQFF.

This clonotype was counted between two and nine times. V and J are TRBV7-2 and TRBJ2-6; 8 bases match TRBD1. CDR1 is SGHTA, CDR2 FQGNSA, per germline. The CDR3 has 15 amino acids. The trim removed 3 bases at V and 2 bases at J, leaving 0 bases unmatched. CDR3 nucleotide sequence: TGTGCCAGCAGCTTGGGACAGGCTGGGGCCAACGTCCTGACTTTC. Translated: CASSLGQAGANVLTF.

This clonotype was detected many times. The rearrangement uses TRBV5-1 and TRBJ2-7; tentatively, D is TRBD1 (6 bases). The CDR3 extends over 13 amino acids. V gave up 4 bases and J gave up 3 bases, with 11 bases separating them. The germline gives CDR1 SGHRS, CDR2 YFSETQ. DNA of the CDR3: TGCGCCAGCAGCGCCTCAGGGGACTACGAGCAGTACTTC. As protein: CASSASGDYEQYF. The whole variable domain, filled in from reference TRBV5-1 and TRBJ2-7, reads KAGVTQTPRYLIKTRGQQVTLSCSPISGHRSVSWYQQTPGQGLQFLFEYFSETQRNKGNFPGRFSGRQFSNSRSEMNVSTLELGDSALYLCASSASGDYEQYFGPGTRLTVT.

This clonotype was picked up many times. This chain connects TRBV6-5 to TRBJ1-1; 8 nucleotides line up with TRBD1. V shed 2 bases, J shed 1 base, and the junction held 3 bases outside the gene matches. The CDR3 extends over 15 amino acids. Germline V gene sequence: CDR1 MNHEY, CDR2 SVGAGI. CDR3 sequence (DNA): TGTGCCAGCAGTTACACCGGACAGGGGAACACTGAAGCTTTCTTT. This gives the protein CASSYTGQGNTEAFF.